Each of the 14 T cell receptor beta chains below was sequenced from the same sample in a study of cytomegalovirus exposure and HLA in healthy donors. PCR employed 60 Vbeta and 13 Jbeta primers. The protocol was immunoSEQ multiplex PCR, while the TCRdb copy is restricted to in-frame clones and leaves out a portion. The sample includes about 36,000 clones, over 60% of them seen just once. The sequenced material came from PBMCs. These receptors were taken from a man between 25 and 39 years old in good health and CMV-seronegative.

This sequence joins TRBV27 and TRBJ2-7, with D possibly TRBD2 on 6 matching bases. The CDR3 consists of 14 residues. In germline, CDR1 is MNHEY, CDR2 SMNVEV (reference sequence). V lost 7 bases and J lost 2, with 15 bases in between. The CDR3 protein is CASTPGLRPYEQYF. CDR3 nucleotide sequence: TGTGCCAGCACCCCGGGACTCCGCCCCTACGAGCAGTACTTC.

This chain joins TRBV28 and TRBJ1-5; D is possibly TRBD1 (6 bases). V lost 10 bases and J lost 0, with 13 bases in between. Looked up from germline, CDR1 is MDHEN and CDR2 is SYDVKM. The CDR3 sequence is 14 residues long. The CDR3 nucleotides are TGTGCCATCAAAGGGGGTAATAGCAATCAGCCCCAGCATTTT. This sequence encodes CAIKGGNSNQPQHF.

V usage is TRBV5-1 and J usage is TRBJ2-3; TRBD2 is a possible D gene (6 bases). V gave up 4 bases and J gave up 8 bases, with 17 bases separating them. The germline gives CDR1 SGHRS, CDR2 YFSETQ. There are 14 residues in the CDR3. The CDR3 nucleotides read TGCGCCAGCAGCCCCGACGATGGGGGAGGTACGCAGTATTTT. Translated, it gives CASSPDDGGGTQYF. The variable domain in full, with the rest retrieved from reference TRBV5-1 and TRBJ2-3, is KAGVTQTPRYLIKTRGQQVTLSCSPISGHRSVSWYQQTPGQGLQFLFEYFSETQRNKGNFPGRFSGRQFSNSRSEMNVSTLELGDSALYLCASSPDDGGGTQYFGPGTRLTVL.

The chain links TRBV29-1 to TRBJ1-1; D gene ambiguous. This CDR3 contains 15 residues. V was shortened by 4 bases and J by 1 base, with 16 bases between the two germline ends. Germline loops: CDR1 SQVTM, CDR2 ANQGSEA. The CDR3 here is CSVVVALSSNTEAFF. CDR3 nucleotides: TGCAGCGTTGTCGTGGCTCTCTCATCGAACACTGAAGCTTTCTTT.

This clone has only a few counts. The CDR3, as DNA: TGTGCCAGCAGAAAGACACTGAACACTGAAGCTTTCTTT. Translating it yields CASRKTLNTEAFF. The rearrangement joins TRBV27 to TRBJ1-1, with D hard to call. The CDR3 covers 13 residues. In germline, CDR1 is MNHEY, CDR2 SMNVEV (reference sequence). V was trimmed by 6 bases and J by 0 bases, leaving 8 bases between them.

The CDR3 is CSVDEGGEGDTQYF. CDR3 coding DNA: TGCAGCGTTGATGAAGGGGGCGAGGGAGATACGCAGTATTTT. The rearrangement uses TRBV29-1 and TRBJ2-3; 7 bases agree with TRBD1. V trimming: 3 bases; J trimming: 5 bases; junction bases outside the gene matches: 8. CDR1 and CDR2 (germline): SQVTM, ANQGSEA. This CDR3 has 14 amino acids.

In DNA form, the CDR3 reads TGCGCCAGCAGTACAGGTCTCTACGAGCAGTACTTC. Its translation: CASSTGLYEQYF. V gene TRBV23-1 combines with J gene TRBJ2-7; D is possibly TRBD1 (5 bases). TRBV23-1 is an ORF, and what it does is uncertain. The V gene lost 5 bases and the J gene lost 3 bases, with 8 bases spanning the gap. The CDR3 runs to 12 residues.

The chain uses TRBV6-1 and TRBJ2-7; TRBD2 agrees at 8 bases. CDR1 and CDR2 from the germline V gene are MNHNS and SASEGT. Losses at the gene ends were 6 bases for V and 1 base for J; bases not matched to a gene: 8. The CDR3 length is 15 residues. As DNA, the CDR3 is TGTGCCAGCAGCTCGCTAGCGGGCCAATCCTACGAGCAGTACTTC. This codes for CASSSLAGQSYEQYF.

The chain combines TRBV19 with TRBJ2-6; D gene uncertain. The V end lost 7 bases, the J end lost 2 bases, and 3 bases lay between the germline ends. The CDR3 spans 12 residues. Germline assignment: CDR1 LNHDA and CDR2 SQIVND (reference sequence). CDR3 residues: CASTAGANVLTF. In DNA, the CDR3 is TGTGCCAGTACTGCTGGGGCCAACGTCCTGACTTTC.

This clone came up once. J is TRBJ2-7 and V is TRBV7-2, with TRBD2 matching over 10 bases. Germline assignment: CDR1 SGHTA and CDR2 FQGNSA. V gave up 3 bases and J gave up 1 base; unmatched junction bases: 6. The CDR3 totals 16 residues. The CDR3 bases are TGTGCCAGCAGCTTCAGGACTAGCGGCCTATCCTACGAGCAGTACTTC. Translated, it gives CASSFRTSGLSYEQYF.

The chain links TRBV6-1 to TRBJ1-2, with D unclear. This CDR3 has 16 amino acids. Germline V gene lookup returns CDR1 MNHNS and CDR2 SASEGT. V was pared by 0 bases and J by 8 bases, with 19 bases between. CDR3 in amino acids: CASSEAYGNMARGYTF. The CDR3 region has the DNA TGTGCCAGCAGTGAAGCCTACGGGAACATGGCGCGGGGCTACACCTTC.

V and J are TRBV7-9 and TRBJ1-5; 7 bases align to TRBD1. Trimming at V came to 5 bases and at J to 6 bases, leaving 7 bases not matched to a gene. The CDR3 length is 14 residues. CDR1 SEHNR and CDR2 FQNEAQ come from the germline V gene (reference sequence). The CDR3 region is CASSRDRASQPQHF. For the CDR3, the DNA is TGTGCCAGCAGCCGCGACAGGGCATCTCAGCCCCAGCATTTT. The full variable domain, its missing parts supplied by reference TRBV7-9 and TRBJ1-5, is DTGVSQNPRHKITKRGQNVTFRCDPISEHNRLYWYRQTLGQGPEFLTYFQNEAQLEKSRLLSDRFSAERPKGSFSTLEIQRTEQGDSAMYLCASSRDRASQPQHFGDGTRLSIL.

CDR3 sequence reads: CASRPGLAADTQYF. The CDR3, as DNA: TGTGCCAGCAGACCCGGACTAGCCGCAGATACGCAGTATTTT. The chain combines TRBV27 with TRBJ2-3; 8 nucleotides line up with TRBD2. V shed 6 bases, J shed 4 bases, and the junction held 6 bases outside the gene matches. Germline-derived CDR1 and CDR2 are MNHEY and SMNVEV (reference sequence). The CDR3 runs 14 residues.

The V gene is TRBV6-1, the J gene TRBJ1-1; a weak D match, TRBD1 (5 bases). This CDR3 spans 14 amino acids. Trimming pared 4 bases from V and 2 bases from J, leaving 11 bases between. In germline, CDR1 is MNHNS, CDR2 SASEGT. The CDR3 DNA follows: TGTGCCAGCAGTGTGCGGGGGATAAACACTGAAGCTTTCTTT. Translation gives CASSVRGINTEAFF.